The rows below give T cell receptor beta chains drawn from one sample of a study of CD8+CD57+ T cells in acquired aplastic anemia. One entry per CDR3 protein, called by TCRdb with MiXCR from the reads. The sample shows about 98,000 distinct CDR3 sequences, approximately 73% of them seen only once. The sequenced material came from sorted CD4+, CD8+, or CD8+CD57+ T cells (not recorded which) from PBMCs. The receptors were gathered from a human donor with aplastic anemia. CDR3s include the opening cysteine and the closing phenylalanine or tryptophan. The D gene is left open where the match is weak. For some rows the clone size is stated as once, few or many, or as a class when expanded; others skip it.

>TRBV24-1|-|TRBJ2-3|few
CATSVQGRPDTQYF
TGTGCCACCAGTGTCCAGGGGAGGCCAGATACGCAGTATTTT
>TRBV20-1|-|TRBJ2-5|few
CSASVAVQETQYF
TGCAGTGCTAGTGTGGCAGTTCAAGAGACCCAGTACTTC
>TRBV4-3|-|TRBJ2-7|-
CASSQGRDFSYEQYF
TGCGCCAGCAGCCAAGGGAGGGACTTCTCCTACGAGCAGTACTTC
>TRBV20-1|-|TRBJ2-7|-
CSASDPSIAYEQYF
TGCAGTGCTAGTGACCCATCTATCGCCTACGAGCAGTACTTC
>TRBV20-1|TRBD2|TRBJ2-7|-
CSATASGTYEQYF
TGCAGTGCTACAGCTAGCGGGACCTACGAGCAGTACTTC
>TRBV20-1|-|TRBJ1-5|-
CSATTPDQPQHF
TGCAGTGCTACCACGCCCGATCAGCCCCAGCATTTT
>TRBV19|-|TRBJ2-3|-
CASSTQMLGITDTQYF
TGTGCCAGTAGTACCCAGATGCTAGGTATCACAGATACGCAGTATTTT
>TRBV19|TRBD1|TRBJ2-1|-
CASKSDRDNEQFF
TGTGCCAGTAAATCGGACAGGGACAATGAGCAGTTCTTC
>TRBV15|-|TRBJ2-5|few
CATSRAWGVGETQYF
TGTGCCACCAGCAGAGCCTGGGGGGTAGGGGAGACCCAGTACTTC
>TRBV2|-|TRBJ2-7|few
CASSAIYEQYF
TGTGCCAGCAGTGCCATCTACGAGCAGTACTTC
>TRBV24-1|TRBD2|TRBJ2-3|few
CATASGGPGLGDTQYF
TGTGCCACCGCTAGCGGGGGGCCAGGTCTCGGGGATACGCAGTATTTT
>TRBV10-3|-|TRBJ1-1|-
CAISSRDSSTEAFF
TGTGCCATCAGCAGCCGGGACTCGTCCACTGAAGCTTTCTTT
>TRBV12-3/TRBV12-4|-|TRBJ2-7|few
CASSPPGPYEQYF
TGTGCCAGCAGTCCGCCTGGGCCCTACGAGCAGTACTTC
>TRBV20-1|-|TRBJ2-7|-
CSASGTGEQYF
TGCAGTGCTAGTGGGACGGGAGAGCAGTACTTC
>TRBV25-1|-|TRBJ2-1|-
CAAGSGAYNEQFF
TGTGCTGCCGGTAGCGGAGCTTACAATGAGCAGTTCTTC
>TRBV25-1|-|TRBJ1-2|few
CASSEAWGGDYGYTF
TGTGCCAGCAGTGAAGCTTGGGGAGGAGACTATGGCTACACCTTC
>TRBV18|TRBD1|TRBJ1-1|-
CASSPPGTVGTEAFF
TGTGCCAGCTCACCTCCTGGGACAGTGGGCACTGAAGCTTTCTTT
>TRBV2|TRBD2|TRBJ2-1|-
CANGGGSYNEQFF
TGTGCCAATGGGGGAGGGTCCTACAATGAGCAGTTCTTC
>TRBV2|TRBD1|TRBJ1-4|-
CASSEGTGNEKLFF
TGTGCCAGCAGTGAAGGGACAGGGAACGAAAAACTGTTTTTT
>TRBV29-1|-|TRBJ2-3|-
CSVDGTDTQYF
TGCAGCGTTGACGGCACAGATACGCAGTATTTT
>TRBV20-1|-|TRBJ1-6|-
CSAQVGEGLRSPLHF
TGCAGTGCTCAGGTCGGGGAGGGACTTCGGTCACCCCTCCACTTT
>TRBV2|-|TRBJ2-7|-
CASSSGLGQTYEQYF
TGTGCCAGCAGCTCCGGACTGGGACAAACCTACGAGCAGTACTTC
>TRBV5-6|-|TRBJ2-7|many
CASSVGGNYEQYF
TGTGCCAGCAGCGTCGGCGGGAACTACGAGCAGTACTTC
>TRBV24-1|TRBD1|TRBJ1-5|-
CATSDHKQGMNQPQHF
TGTGCCACCAGTGACCACAAACAGGGGATGAATCAGCCCCAGCATTTT
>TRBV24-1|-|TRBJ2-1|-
CATRDGATNEQFF
TGTGCCACCAGGGATGGCGCGACCAATGAGCAGTTCTTC
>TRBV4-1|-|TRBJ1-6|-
CASSRGWDQGSNSPLHF
TGCGCCAGCAGCCGGGGTTGGGACCAGGGGAGTAATTCACCCCTCCACTTT
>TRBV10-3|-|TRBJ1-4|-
CAISDAGAREKLFF
TGTGCCATCAGTGACGCGGGGGCACGGGAAAAACTGTTTTTT
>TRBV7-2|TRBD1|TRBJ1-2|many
CASSYTGGNYGYTF
TGTGCCAGCAGCTATACAGGGGGGAACTATGGCTACACCTTC
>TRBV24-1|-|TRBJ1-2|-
CATSDLPGRDGYTF
TGTGCCACCAGTGATTTGCCAGGCAGAGATGGCTACACCTTC
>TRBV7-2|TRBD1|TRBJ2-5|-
CASSLGGTGEETQYF
TGTGCCAGCAGCTTAGGCGGGACAGGGGAGGAGACCCAGTACTTC
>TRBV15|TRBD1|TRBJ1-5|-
CATSGPTGTYQPQHF
TGTGCCACCAGCGGGCCGACAGGGACCTATCAGCCCCAGCATTTT
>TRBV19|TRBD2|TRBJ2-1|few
CASRGLAPYNEQFF
TGTGCCAGTAGGGGACTAGCTCCCTACAATGAGCAGTTCTTC
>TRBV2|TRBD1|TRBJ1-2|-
CASANTGVQNYGYTF
TGTGCCAGCGCCAACACAGGGGTTCAGAACTATGGCTACACCTTC
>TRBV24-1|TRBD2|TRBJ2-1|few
CATSDSGTSAIEQFF
TGTGCCACCAGTGATTCCGGGACTAGCGCGATTGAGCAGTTCTTC
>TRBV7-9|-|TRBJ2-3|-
CASSVGGDTQYF
TGTGCCAGCAGCGTAGGTGGAGATACGCAGTATTTT
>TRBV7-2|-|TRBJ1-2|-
CASSLTEGGGYTF
TGTGCCAGCAGCTTAACGGAGGGGGGCGGCTACACCTTC
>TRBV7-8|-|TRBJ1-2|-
CASSQNREDGYTF
TGTGCCAGCAGCCAGAACAGGGAGGATGGCTACACCTTC
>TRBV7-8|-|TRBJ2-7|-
CASLLTYEQYF
TGTGCCAGCCTGCTAACCTACGAGCAGTACTTC
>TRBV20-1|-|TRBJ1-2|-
CSARDQGVYGYTF
TGCAGTGCTAGAGATCAAGGGGTCTATGGCTACACCTTC
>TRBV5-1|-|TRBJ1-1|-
CASSFGQGYTEAFF
TGCGCCAGCAGCTTTGGGCAGGGCTACACTGAAGCTTTCTTT
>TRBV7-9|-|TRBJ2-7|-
CASSLEPGHGSYEQYF
TGTGCCAGCAGCTTGGAACCGGGACACGGATCCTACGAGCAGTACTTC
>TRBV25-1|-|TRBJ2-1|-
CASSPLYGYNEQFF
TGTGCCAGCAGCCCCTTATACGGGTACAATGAGCAGTTCTTC
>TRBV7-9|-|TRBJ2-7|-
CASSLVSNEQYF
TGTGCCAGCAGCTTAGTATCGAACGAGCAGTACTTC
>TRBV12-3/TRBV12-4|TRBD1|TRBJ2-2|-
CASSWDRAAGELFF
TGTGCCAGCAGCTGGGACAGGGCCGCCGGGGAGCTGTTTTTT
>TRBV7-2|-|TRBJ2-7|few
CASSQGREQYF
TGCGCCAGCAGCCAAGGGAGGGAGCAGTACTTC
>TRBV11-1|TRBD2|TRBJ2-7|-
CASSRTSGGTYEQYF
TGTGCCAGCAGCCGAACTAGCGGGGGAACCTACGAGCAGTACTTC
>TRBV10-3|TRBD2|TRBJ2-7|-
CAISEARGRISGASYEQYF
TGTGCCATCAGTGAGGCGCGCGGCCGAATTAGCGGGGCATCCTACGAGCAGTACTTC
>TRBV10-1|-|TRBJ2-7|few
CASNGRISYEQYF
TGCGCCAGCAATGGACGTATCTCCTACGAGCAGTACTTC
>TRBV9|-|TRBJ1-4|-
CASSVGGAGEKLFF
TGTGCCAGCAGCGTAGGTGGCGCGGGTGAAAAACTGTTTTTT
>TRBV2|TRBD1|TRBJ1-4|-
CASSGTGLGNEKLFF
TGTGCCAGCAGTGGGACAGGGCTGGGAAATGAAAAACTGTTTTTT
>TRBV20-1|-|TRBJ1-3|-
CSARGAFSGNTIYF
TGCAGTGCCAGGGGCGCATTCTCTGGAAACACCATATATTTT
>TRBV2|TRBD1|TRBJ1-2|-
CAIRGTDYGYTF
TGTGCCATCAGGGGGACAGACTATGGCTACACCTTC
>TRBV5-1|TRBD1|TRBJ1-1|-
CASSPGQGARAFF
TGCGCCAGCAGCCCAGGACAGGGGGCGAGAGCTTTCTTT
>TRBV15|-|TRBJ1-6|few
CATSRDLEAESLHF
TGTGCCACCAGCAGAGATCTCGAGGCAGAATCCCTCCACTTT
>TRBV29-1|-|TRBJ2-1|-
CSVETGHNNNEQFF
TGCAGCGTTGAAACTGGACACAATAACAATGAGCAGTTCTTC
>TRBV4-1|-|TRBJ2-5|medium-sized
CASSQDGTSSNRETQYF
TGCGCCAGCAGCCAAGATGGCACTAGCAGCAATCGGGAGACCCAGTACTTC
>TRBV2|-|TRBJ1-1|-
CASSPAGRDEAFF
TGTGCCAGCAGCCCCGCCGGGAGGGATGAAGCTTTCTTT
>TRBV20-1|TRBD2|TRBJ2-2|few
CSARVLAGDTGELFF
TGCAGTGCTAGAGTGCTAGCGGGAGACACCGGGGAGCTGTTTTTT
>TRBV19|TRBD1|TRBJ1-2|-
CASTDGQGGDYGYTF
TGTGCCAGTACCGATGGACAGGGTGGGGACTATGGCTACACCTTC